One T cell receptor beta chain is described in this entry. Which antigen it targets is not known. Base qualities are not provided; no much larger clone lies one nucleotide away. The sample comes from a study of blood T cell repertoires in COVID-19 (dated by TCRdb to 2019 to 2021). Notes on the research overall: Samples from collaborators originated in the United States, Italy and Spain and spanned both the acute and convalescent phases of COVID-19. The dataset comprised deeply sampled blood TCRbeta repertoires from subjects exposed to, actively infected with, or recovered from COVID-19. The repertoires were made available in a free public database intended to serve as a resource for research on the immune response to SARS-CoV-2. The prospective study material was composed of cDNA or gDNA derived from T cells, B-cell-depleted T cells, or PBMCs. The samples were drawn from two sources: the first 160 participants of the ongoing ImmuneRACE study, and 950 to 1,500 subjects contributed by 6 global collaborators. Where available, HLA class I and class II types were obtained from metadata supplied by the sample provider rather than from assay-based typing. Nearly every sample came with metadata listing a de-identified subject ID, COVID-19 status, age in years and sex. Study-level results and caveats: How much clinical and demographic metadata was included differed by source and by participant, and the metadata was provided uncurated.

The immunoSEQ Assay, a bias-controlled multiplex PCR, was used to amplify TCRbeta CDR3 regions from genomic DNA. As for how the authors treated the data: The number of nucleated cells in each sample was estimated from the amplification of reference gene primers within the assay. To quantify the absolute abundance of each unique TCRbeta CDR3 rearrangement, sequence reads were collapsed and filtered. For each sample, productive Simpson clonality was calculated as the square root of Simpson's diversity index across productive rearrangements. In TCRdb, the immuneACCESS table is reduced to in-frame sequences with V and J assigned. These tables do not hold every clone; where another copy was compared, an unresolved V gene accounts for under half, and the others remain unexplained. The V and J calls and clone size were taken over from that table, and D and trimming were inferred from the DNA. The table for this sample lists about 200,000 clones; about 90% of them were counted only once. The ten largest clonotypes hold about 0.72% of the sample.

Whole blood was collected in K2EDTA tubes by collaborating institutions according to the institutions' own protocols. For TCRbeta analysis, collaborator samples were shipped as frozen whole blood, as isolated PBMCs, or as DNA extracted from either sample type. Trimming takes 3 bases off V and 1 base off J; junction bases not matched to a gene: 6. The germline V gene (reference sequence) supplies CDR1 SEHNR and CDR2 FQNEAQ. The CDR3 goes from the cysteine to the phenylalanine over 15 residues. Only the CDR3 DNA stays, 45 bases, in frame from base 1. The chain couples TRBV7-9 to TRBJ2-7; TRBD1 matches 7 bases in the middle. This TCR was recovered from a woman aged 65 to 85 with acute or convalescent COVID-19. What was sequenced was peripheral blood. The DNA sequence reads TGTGCCAGCAGCTTGAGACCGGGACAGTCCTACGAGCAGTACTTC. Its protein product is CASSLRPGQSYEQYF.